This TCR beta chain was recovered during a study of breast tumors, draining lymph nodes, adjacent tissues. Axillary draining lymph nodes of breast cancer patients supplied the node samples. V lost 4 bases and J 0 bases, leaving 6 bases between the germline ends. Germline V lookup: CDR1 SEHNR, CDR2 FQNEAQ (reference sequence). This CDR3 is 13 amino acids long. Study-wide results and limits: Most tumor T cells seemingly derive from lymph node, then expand in tumor. Tumor TCR diversity was below lymph nodes but above nontumor tissue.

Comments on this clonotype: Its antigen is unidentified.

MiXCR, run by TCRdb on the multiplex PCR reads, gives a single entry per CDR3 protein. The sample contains 85,000 to 130,000 distinct CDR3 sequences, 30% of which appear only once. This receptor was taken from a female donor with breast cancer. Some clones in this sample may be carry-over from other donors' samples. Material: axillary lymph node tissue. The chain couples TRBV7-9 to TRBJ1-2; D gene ambiguous. The CDR3 here is CASSWSANYGYTF. The CDR3 nucleotides read TGTGCCAGCAGCTGGAGTGCTAACTATGGCTACACCTTC.